This T cell receptor (beta chain) emerged from a study of cytomegalovirus exposure and HLA in healthy donors. Study context: Early released data comprised around 80 million unique TCRs from HLA-typed donors.

Concerning this clone: Its specificity is not known.

General study results and limits: Presence/absence analyses assumed roughly uniform sequencing depth across donors, which may not hold. In an earlier analysis, about 87% or about 30%: the productive usage of most TCR beta V segments. TCR beta V- and J-gene trimming was later associated with a missense DCLRE1C variant.

A multiplex PCR was run with 60 Vbeta primers and 13 Jbeta primers. The repertoire was sequenced with immunoSEQ multiplex PCR; TCRdb's copy has only in-frame clones and lacks some. The top ten clones hold 2.6% of a sample with around 200,000 clones, around 70% of them seen once. The receptor's source is a man between 35 and 55 years old in good health and CMV-seropositive. Sequencing was performed on PBMCs.

In DNA form, the CDR3 reads TGTGCCAGCAGTGAAACAGGGAATCAGCCCCAGCATTTT. It is translated as CASSETGNQPQHF. This chain uses TRBV25-1 with TRBJ1-5; D might be TRBD1 (6 bases). From germline, CDR1 is MGHDK and CDR2 SYGVNS. The CDR3 loop spans 13 amino acids. V was pared by 2 bases and J by 4 bases, with 6 bases between.